These 20 T cell receptor beta chains were sequenced from one sample in a study of technical replicates of blood from a few donors. Libraries were prepared by immunoSEQ multiplex PCR; TCRdb keeps only in-frame clonotypes and omits some of them. The sample has over 60,000 clones, roughly 93% seen once; the top ten hold 0.2% to 0.3%. The specimen sequenced was T cells isolated from PBMCs. These receptors were collected from a human donor in good health.

The V and J genes are TRBV5-1 and TRBJ2-7; a possible D gene is TRBD1 (6 bases). Looked up from germline, CDR1 is SGHRS and CDR2 is YFSETQ. The length of the CDR3 is 13 residues. V lost 3 bases and J 5 bases, leaving 12 bases between the germline ends. CDR3 nucleotides: TGCGCCAGCAGCTCTGACAGGACGAACGAGCAGTACTTC. Amino acid sequence: CASSSDRTNEQYF.

V gene TRBV5-1 combines with J gene TRBJ1-5; 7 bases fit TRBD1. V was clipped by 4 bases and J by 5 bases; unmatched bases: 9. From germline, CDR1 is SGHRS and CDR2 YFSETQ. The CDR3 sequence is 15 residues long. DNA for the CDR3: TGCGCCAGCAGCATCTCAGGGGGTCTACATCAGCCCCAGCATTTT. This encodes CASSISGGLHQPQHF.

The CDR3, as DNA: TGTGCCAGCAGGATTGCGGTTGGACAACAAGATAACTATGGCTACACCTTC. Translated: CASRIAVGQQDNYGYTF. The J gene is TRBJ1-2, the V gene TRBV11-2, with D tentatively TRBD1 (5 bases). Germline loops: CDR1 SGHAT, CDR2 FQNNGV. Trimming shortened V by 6 bases and J by 1 base, and 21 bases separated the two germline ends. This CDR3 has 17 amino acids.

In DNA form, the CDR3 reads TGTGCCAGCAGACCCACTAGCGGGAGTTCAGATACGCAGTATTTT. This encodes CASRPTSGSSDTQYF. The V and J genes are TRBV6-5 and TRBJ2-3; 11 bases line up with TRBD2. Germline V CDR1 and CDR2: MNHEY, SVGAGI. This CDR3 region has 15 residues. The V segment lost 6 bases and the J segment 4 bases; nucleotides outside the gene matches: 6.

The V and J genes are TRBV6-5 and TRBJ2-1; the match to TRBD2 covers 9 bases. In germline, CDR1 is MNHEY, CDR2 SVGAGI. The CDR3 has 14 residues. Trimming took 6 bases from V and 3 from J; bases not matched to a gene: 3. The CDR3 DNA sequence: TGTGCCAGCAGGGGGACTAGCAACTACAATGAGCAGTTCTTC. This translates into CASRGTSNYNEQFF.

The chain has TRBV5-1 and TRBJ2-7, with 9 bases identical to TRBD2. This CDR3 contains 14 residues. Unmatched junction bases numbered 5, after V lost 2 bases and J lost 5 bases. Looked up from germline, CDR1 is SGHRS and CDR2 is YFSETQ. The CDR3 DNA is TGCGCCAGCAGCTTTTGGCGGGGGGGGGACGAGCAGTACTTC. Protein: CASSFWRGGDEQYF.

The chain has TRBV13 and TRBJ2-5; 14 bases match TRBD2. Germline loops: CDR1 PRHDT, CDR2 FYEKMQ (reference sequence). This CDR3 has 17 amino acids. The V gene end was trimmed by 5 bases and the J gene end by 5 bases; junction bases not matched to a gene: 10. CDR3 nucleotides: TGTGCCAGCAGCCCTACGACTAGCGGGGGGGCCCGGGAGACCCAGTACTTC. It specifies CASSPTTSGGARETQYF. Filled out from reference TRBV13 and TRBJ2-5, the complete variable domain reads AAGVIQSPRHLIKEKRETATLKCYPIPRHDTVYWYQQGPGQDPQFLISFYEKMQSDKGSIPDRFSAQQFSDYHSELNMSSLELGDSALYFCASSPTTSGGARETQYFGPGTRLLVL.

The rearrangement links TRBV2 to TRBJ2-5; 9 bases are shared with TRBD2. This CDR3 comprises 16 residues. Germline V CDR1 and CDR2: SNHLY, FYNNEI. Trimming took 5 bases from V and 4 from J; bases not matched to a gene: 11. The CDR3 is CASSSLTSGGGETQYF. CDR3 DNA sequence: TGTGCCAGCAGTAGCTTGACTAGCGGAGGGGGAGAGACCCAGTACTTC. The full variable domain, rest sourced from reference TRBV2 and TRBJ2-5, is EPEVTQTPSHQVTQMGQEVILRCVPISNHLYFYWYRQILGQKVEFLVSFYNNEISEKSEIFDDQFSVERPDGSNFTLKIRSTKLEDSAMYFCASSSLTSGGGETQYFGPGTRLLVL.

This chain uses TRBV12-5 with TRBJ1-4; D is unresolved. The V gene lost 2 bases and the J gene lost 8 bases, with 9 bases spanning the gap. This CDR3 has 13 residues. Germline CDR1 LGHNT, CDR2 FRNRAP. The CDR3 bases are TGTGCTAGTGGTTTGCCCTCCCGGGAAAAACTGTTTTTT. Protein product: CASGLPSREKLFF.

The rearrangement links TRBV27 to TRBJ2-7; D may be TRBD2 (6 bases). Trimming took off 5 bases at V and 0 bases at J, with 11 bases between the two ends. The CDR3 spans 14 residues. CDR1 and CDR2 (germline): MNHEY, SMNVEV (reference sequence). The CDR3 nucleotides are TGTGCCAGCAGTCCCCGGGGGACCTCCTACGAGCAGTACTTC. It specifies CASSPRGTSYEQYF.

The V gene is TRBV5-5, the J gene TRBJ2-7; weak D call: TRBD2 (6 bases). Between the trimmed V and J ends, which lost 2 bases and 3 bases, there was a span of 12 bases. The V gene's germline CDR1 is SGHKS and CDR2 YYEKEE (reference sequence). The CDR3 covers 14 residues. The CDR3 protein is CASSLSGDLYEQYF. In DNA, the CDR3 is TGTGCCAGCAGCTTATCGGGGGACCTCTACGAGCAGTACTTC.

This sequence joins TRBV20-1 and TRBJ1-5; no firm D call. Germline V lookup: CDR1 DFQATT, CDR2 SNEGSKA (reference sequence). This CDR3 contains 11 residues. Trimming cost V 5 bases and J 7 bases, with 9 bases left between them. The chain's CDR3 is CSALERQPQHF. The CDR3 DNA reads TGCAGTGCTTTGGAGCGGCAGCCCCAGCATTTT.

The count of this clone is one. This chain joins TRBV5-6 and TRBJ1-5, with 12 bases identical to TRBD1. The CDR3 is 16 residues long. Per germline, CDR1 SGHDT and CDR2 YYEEEE. J gave up 4 bases and V 1 base, and 3 bases lay outside the gene matches. DNA for the CDR3: TGTGCCAGCAGCTTGTTGGGACAGGGGGCTAATCAGCCCCAGCATTTT. Its translation is CASSLLGQGANQPQHF.

The chain combines TRBV28 with TRBJ1-2; the D is unclear. CDR1 is MDHEN, CDR2 SYDVKM, per germline. The CDR3 covers 13 residues. Trimming pared 5 bases from V and 4 bases from J, leaving 11 bases between. The CDR3 here is CASSPTASYGYTF. The DNA for the CDR3 is TGTGCCAGCAGTCCAACAGCTTCCTATGGCTACACCTTC.

The chain combines TRBV7-3 with TRBJ1-2; 8 nucleotides line up with TRBD1. The CDR3 covers 16 residues. The ends lost 5 bases at V and 4 bases at J; junction bases unmatched: 12. Per germline, CDR1 SGHTA and CDR2 FQGTGA. CDR3 bases: TGTGCCAGCAGCCCCCGACAGGGGTCGGCTAGCTATGGCTACACCTTC. It codes for CASSPRQGSASYGYTF.

The chain couples TRBV6-1 to TRBJ2-3, with a possible D match to TRBD1 (5 bases). CDR3 length: 13 amino acids. Looked up from germline, CDR1 is MNHNS and CDR2 is SASEGT. Trimming took 8 bases from V and 5 from J, leaving 14 bases between them. In DNA, the CDR3 is TGTGCCAGCCTAGGACACGCAATAGATACGCAGTATTTT. Protein: CASLGHAIDTQYF.

The chain is built from TRBV4-1 and TRBJ2-3; TRBD1 agrees at 8 bases. Germline V CDR1 and CDR2: MGHRA, YSYEKL. This CDR3 comprises 16 residues. V shed 5 bases, J shed 8 bases, and the junction held 15 bases outside the gene matches. The CDR3 protein is CASSTPDRDTSGTQYF. As DNA, the CDR3 is TGCGCCAGCAGCACCCCGGACAGGGACACGTCAGGTACGCAGTATTTT.

This rearrangement joins TRBV5-1 to TRBJ1-1; the match to TRBD1 covers 7 bases. CDR1 and CDR2 (germline): SGHRS, YFSETQ. The V gene end was trimmed by 0 bases and the J gene end by 4 bases; junction bases not matched to a gene: 6. The CDR3 sequence is 15 residues long. The DNA of the CDR3 is TGCGCCAGCAGCTTGGAATACCCAGGGGGCACTGAAGCTTTCTTT. Translation: CASSLEYPGGTEAFF.

The count of this clone is one. The gene calls are TRBV19 and TRBJ2-7; 7 nucleotides agree with TRBD2. V shed 3 bases, J shed 3 bases, and the junction held 8 bases outside the gene matches. The CDR3 totals 15 residues. Looked up from germline, CDR1 is LNHDA and CDR2 is SQIVND (reference sequence). CDR3 nucleotides: TGTGCCAGTAGTATTATGCGGGAGAAGTACTACGAGCAGTACTTC. It encodes CASSIMREKYYEQYF.

The V gene is TRBV27, the J gene TRBJ2-7; 7 bases map to TRBD1. This CDR3 has 14 amino acids. V lost 4 bases and J lost 1; bases outside the gene matches: 4. CDR1 and CDR2 from the germline V gene are MNHEY and SMNVEV (reference sequence). In DNA form, the CDR3 reads TGTGCCAGCAGTTCCGGGACAGCTTCCTACGAGCAGTACTTC. Its translation: CASSSGTASYEQYF.